This TCR beta chain is drawn from a study of blood T cells in healthy people across ages. The V gene's germline CDR1 is MGHRA and CDR2 YSYEKL. The CDR3 runs 17 residues. Trimming cost V 5 bases and J 6 bases; bases outside gene matches: 12. Primers used in a second PCR of about 6 to 11 cycles were a sample-barcoded 5' primer and a J-beta primer mix. Each of the cDNA molecules was tagged by a template-switch adaptor with 12 random nucleotides. TCRdb recomputed calls from the 5' RACE reads with MiXCR, one row per CDR3 protein. The repertoire holds roughly 1.7 million distinct CDR3 sequences, with 34% as singletons. Study findings and constraints: More naive CD4+ cells and higher diversity marked long-lived donors relative to aged donors.

With respect to this clonotype: Its specificity is unknown.

The sequenced material came from blood. This receptor was identified in a woman between 25 and 40 years old in good health. The chain carries TRBV4-1 and TRBJ2-1, with TRBD2 matching 11 bases. The CDR3 loop reads CASSKSPLAGGPNEQFF. The CDR3 region has the DNA TGCGCCAGCAGCAAGAGCCCCCTAGCGGGGGGCCCCAATGAGCAGTTCTTC.